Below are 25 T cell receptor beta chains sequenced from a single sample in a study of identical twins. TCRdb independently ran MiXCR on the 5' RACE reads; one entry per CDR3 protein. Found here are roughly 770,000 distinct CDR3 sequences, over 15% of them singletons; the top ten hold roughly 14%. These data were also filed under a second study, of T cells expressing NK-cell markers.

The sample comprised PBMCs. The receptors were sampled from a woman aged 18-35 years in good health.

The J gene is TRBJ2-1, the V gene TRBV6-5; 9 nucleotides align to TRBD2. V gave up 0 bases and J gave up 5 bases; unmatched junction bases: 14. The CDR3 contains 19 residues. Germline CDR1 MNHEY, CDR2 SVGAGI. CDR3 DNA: TGTGCCAGCAGTTACTCGAATCAGGCGCTAGCGGGGTATAACAATGAGCAGTTCTTC. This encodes CASSYSNQALAGYNNEQFF.

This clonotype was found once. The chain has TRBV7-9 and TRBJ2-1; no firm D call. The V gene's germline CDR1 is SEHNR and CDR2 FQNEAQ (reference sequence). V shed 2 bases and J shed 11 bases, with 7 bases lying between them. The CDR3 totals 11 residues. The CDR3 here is CASSLTSKQFF. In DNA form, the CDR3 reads TGTGCCAGCAGCTTAACTTCTAAGCAGTTCTTC.

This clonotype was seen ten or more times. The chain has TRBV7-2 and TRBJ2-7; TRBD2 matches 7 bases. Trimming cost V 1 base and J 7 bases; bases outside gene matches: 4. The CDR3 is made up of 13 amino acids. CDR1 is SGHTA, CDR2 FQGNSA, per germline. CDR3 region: CASSLGGGREQYF. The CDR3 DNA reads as TGTGCCAGCAGCTTAGGGGGGGGTCGTGAGCAGTACTTC. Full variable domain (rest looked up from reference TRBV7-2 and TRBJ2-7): GAGVSQSPSNKVTEKGKDVELRCDPISGHTALYWYRQSLGQGLEFLIYFQGNSAPDKSGLPSDRFSAERTGGSVSTLTIQRTQQEDSAVYLCASSLGGGREQYFGPGTRLTVT.

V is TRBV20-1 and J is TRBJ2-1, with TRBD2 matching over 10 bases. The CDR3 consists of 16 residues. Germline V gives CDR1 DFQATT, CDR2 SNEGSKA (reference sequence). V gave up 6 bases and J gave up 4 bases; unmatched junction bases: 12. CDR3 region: CSARRASGSTYNEQFF. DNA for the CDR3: TGCAGTGCACGCCGAGCTAGCGGGAGCACATACAATGAGCAGTTCTTC.

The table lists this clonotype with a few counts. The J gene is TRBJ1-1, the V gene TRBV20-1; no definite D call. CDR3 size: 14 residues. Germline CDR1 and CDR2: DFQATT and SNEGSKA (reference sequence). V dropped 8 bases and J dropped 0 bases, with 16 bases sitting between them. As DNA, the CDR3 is TGCAGTTCAAATCGTGGCAGTTTGAACACTGAAGCTTTCTTT. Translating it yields CSSNRGSLNTEAFF.

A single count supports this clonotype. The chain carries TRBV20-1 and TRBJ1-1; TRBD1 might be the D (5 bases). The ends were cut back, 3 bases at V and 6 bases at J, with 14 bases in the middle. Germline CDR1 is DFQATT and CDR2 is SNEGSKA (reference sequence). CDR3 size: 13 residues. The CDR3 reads CSASGQGGAEAFF. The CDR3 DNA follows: TGCAGTGCTAGTGGTCAGGGAGGCGCTGAAGCTTTCTTT.

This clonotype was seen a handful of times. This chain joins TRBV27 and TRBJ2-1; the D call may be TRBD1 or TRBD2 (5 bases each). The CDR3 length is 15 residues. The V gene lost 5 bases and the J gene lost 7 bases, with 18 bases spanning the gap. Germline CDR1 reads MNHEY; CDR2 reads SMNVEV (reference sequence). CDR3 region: CASSPVGEWYNEQFF. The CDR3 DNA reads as TGTGCCAGCAGTCCGGTGGGGGAGTGGTATAATGAGCAGTTCTTC.

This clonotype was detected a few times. CDR3: CSVEGVRTSGTGDEQFF. In DNA, the CDR3 is TGCAGCGTTGAAGGGGTGAGGACTAGCGGGACAGGAGATGAGCAGTTCTTC. V usage is TRBV29-1 and J usage is TRBJ2-1, with 12 bases matching TRBD2. This CDR3 contains 17 residues. Germline V CDR1 and CDR2: SQVTM, ANQGSEA. Losses at the gene ends were 1 base for V and 8 bases for J; bases not matched to a gene: 12.

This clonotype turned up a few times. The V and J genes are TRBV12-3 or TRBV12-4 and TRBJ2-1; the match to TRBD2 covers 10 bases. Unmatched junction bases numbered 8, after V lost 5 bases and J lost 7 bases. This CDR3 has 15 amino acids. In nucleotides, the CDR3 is TGTGCCAGCAGTCCCAGGGGAGCGGGAGGGAATGAGCAGTTCTTC. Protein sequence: CASSPRGAGGNEQFF.

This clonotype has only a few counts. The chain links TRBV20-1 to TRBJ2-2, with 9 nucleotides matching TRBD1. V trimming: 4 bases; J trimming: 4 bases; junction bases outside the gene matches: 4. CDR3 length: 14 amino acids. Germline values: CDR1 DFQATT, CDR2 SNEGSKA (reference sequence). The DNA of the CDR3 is TGCAGTGCTACAAAACAGGGGGCCACCGGGGAGCTGTTTTTT. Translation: CSATKQGATGELFF.

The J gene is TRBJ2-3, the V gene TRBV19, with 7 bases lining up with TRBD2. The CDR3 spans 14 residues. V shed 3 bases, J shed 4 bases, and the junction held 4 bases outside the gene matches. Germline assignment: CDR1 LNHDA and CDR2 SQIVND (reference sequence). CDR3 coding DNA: TGTGCCAGTAGTATTACCGCGGGGGCAGATACGCAGTATTTT. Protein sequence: CASSITAGADTQYF.

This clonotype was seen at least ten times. The CDR3 protein is CASGYVSYNEQFF. CDR3 nucleotide sequence: TGCGCCAGCGGGTACGTCTCCTACAATGAGCAGTTCTTC. The chain recombines TRBV10-2 with TRBJ2-1; D not resolved. Germline loops: CDR1 WSHSY, CDR2 SAAADI. This CDR3 contains 13 residues. V was shortened by 8 bases and J by 0 bases, with 8 bases between the two germline ends.

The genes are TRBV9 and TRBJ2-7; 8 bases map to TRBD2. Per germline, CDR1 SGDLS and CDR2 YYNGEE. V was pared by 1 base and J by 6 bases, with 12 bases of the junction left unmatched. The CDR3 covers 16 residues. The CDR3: CASSVLDSGVLREQYF. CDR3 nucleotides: TGTGCCAGCAGCGTACTCGATAGCGGGGTGCTCCGCGAGCAGTACTTC.

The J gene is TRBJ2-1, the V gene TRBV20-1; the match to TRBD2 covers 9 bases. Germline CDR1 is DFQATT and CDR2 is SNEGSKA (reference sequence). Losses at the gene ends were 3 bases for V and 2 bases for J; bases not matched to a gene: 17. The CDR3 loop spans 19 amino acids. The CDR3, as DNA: TGCAGTGCTAGGGGCCCTGGCGGGAGGGCCCTCCCCACCTACAATGAGCAGTTCTTC. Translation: CSARGPGGRALPTYNEQFF.

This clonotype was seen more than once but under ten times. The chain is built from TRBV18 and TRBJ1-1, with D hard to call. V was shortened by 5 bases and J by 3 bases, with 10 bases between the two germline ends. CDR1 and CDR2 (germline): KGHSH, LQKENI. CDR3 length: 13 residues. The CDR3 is CASSGSLDTEAFF. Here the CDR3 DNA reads TGTGCCAGCTCAGGCAGCCTCGACACTGAAGCTTTCTTT.

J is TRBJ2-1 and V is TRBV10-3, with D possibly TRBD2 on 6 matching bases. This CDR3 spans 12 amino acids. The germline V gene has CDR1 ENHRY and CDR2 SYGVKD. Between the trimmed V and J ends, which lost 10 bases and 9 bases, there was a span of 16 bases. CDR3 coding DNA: TGTGCCACCCGGCCGGAGGGAGGTGAGCAGTTCTTC. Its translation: CATRPEGGEQFF.

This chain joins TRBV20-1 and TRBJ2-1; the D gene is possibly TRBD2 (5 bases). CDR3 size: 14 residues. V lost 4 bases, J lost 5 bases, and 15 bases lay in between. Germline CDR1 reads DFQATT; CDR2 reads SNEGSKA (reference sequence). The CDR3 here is CSAKRAQPHNEQFF. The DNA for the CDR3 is TGCAGTGCTAAGAGGGCCCAACCCCACAATGAGCAGTTCTTC.

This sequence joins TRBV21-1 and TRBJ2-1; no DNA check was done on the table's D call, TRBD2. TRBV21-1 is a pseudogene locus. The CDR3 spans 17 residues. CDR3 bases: TGTGCCAGCAGCAATGAAGCGGAGGGGTCCTCCTACAATGAGCAGTTCTTC. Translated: CASSNEAEGSSYNEQFF.

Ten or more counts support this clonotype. The chain's CDR3 is CASSLPGGYTDTQYF. CDR3 in DNA: TGTGCCAGCAGCTTACCTGGGGGCTACACAGATACGCAGTATTTT. This chain connects TRBV5-6 to TRBJ2-3; perhaps TRBD1 as D (6 bases). Germline V lookup: CDR1 SGHDT, CDR2 YYEEEE. Trimming took 2 bases from V and 2 from J, leaving 12 bases between them. The CDR3 consists of 15 residues.

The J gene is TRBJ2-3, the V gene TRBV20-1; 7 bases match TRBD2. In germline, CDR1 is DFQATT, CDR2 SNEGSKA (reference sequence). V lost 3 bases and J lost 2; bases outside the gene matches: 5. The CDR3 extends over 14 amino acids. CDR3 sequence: CSASQAGNTDTQYF. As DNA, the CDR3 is TGCAGTGCTAGCCAAGCGGGGAACACAGATACGCAGTATTTT.

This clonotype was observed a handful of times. The CDR3 here is CAISESTTSGRGIDEQFF. In DNA form, the CDR3 reads TGTGCCATCAGTGAATCGACGACTAGCGGGAGAGGGATCGATGAGCAGTTCTTC. The chain couples TRBV10-3 to TRBJ2-1, with 12 bases that match TRBD2. V lost 3 bases, J lost 8 bases, and 14 bases stayed unmatched. In germline, CDR1 is ENHRY, CDR2 SYGVKD. This CDR3 contains 18 residues.

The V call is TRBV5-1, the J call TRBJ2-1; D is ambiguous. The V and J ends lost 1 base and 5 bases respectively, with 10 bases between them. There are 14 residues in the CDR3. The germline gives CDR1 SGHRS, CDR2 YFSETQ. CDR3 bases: TGCGCCAGCAGCTTGTATTCAGAAAACAATGAGCAGTTCTTC. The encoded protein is CASSLYSENNEQFF.

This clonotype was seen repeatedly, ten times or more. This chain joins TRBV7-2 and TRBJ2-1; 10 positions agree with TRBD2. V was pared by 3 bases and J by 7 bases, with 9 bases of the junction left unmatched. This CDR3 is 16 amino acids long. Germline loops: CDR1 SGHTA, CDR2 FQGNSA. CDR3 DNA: TGTGCCAGCAGCTTGAACCTAGCGGGAGTCTATAATGAGCAGTTCTTC. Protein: CASSLNLAGVYNEQFF.

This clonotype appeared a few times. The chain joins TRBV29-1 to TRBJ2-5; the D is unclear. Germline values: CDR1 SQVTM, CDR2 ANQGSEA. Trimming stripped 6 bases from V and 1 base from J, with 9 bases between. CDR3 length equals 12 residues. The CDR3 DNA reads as TGCAGCGTAAAGACGGCCCAAGAGACCCAGTACTTC. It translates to CSVKTAQETQYF.

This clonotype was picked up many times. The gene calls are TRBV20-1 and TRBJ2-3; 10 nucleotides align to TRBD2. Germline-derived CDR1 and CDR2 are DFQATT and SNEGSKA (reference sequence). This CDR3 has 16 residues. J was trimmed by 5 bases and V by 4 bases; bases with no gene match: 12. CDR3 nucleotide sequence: TGCAGTGCTACTCATGCCTGGAGCGGGGGGGTAGATACGCAGTATTTT. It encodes CSATHAWSGGVDTQYF.